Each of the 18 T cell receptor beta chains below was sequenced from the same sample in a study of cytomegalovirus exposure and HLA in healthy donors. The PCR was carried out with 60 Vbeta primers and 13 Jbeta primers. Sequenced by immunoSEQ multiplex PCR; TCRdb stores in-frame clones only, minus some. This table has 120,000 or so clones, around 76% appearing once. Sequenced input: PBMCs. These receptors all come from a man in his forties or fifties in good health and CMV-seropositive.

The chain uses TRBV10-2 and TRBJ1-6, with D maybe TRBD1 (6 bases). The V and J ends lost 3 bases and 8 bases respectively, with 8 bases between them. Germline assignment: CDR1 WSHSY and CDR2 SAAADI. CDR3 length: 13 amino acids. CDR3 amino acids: CASSDYRDSPLHF. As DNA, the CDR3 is TGCGCCAGCAGTGACTACAGGGATTCACCCCTCCACTTT.

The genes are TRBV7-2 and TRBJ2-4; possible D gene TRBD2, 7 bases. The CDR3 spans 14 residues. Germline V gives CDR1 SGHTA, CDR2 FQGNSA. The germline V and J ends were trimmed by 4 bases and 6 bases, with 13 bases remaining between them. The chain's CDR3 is CASSYGGGGNIQYF. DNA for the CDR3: TGTGCCAGCAGCTATGGGGGGGGCGGAAACATTCAGTACTTC.

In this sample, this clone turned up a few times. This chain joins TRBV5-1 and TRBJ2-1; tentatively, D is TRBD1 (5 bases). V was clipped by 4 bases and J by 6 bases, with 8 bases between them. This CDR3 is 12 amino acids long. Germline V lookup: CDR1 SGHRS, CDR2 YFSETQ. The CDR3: CASSVDSNEQFF. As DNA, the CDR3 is TGCGCCAGCAGCGTAGACAGCAATGAGCAGTTCTTC. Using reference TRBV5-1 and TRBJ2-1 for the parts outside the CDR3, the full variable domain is KAGVTQTPRYLIKTRGQQVTLSCSPISGHRSVSWYQQTPGQGLQFLFEYFSETQRNKGNFPGRFSGRQFSNSRSEMNVSTLELGDSALYLCASSVDSNEQFFGPGTRLTVL.

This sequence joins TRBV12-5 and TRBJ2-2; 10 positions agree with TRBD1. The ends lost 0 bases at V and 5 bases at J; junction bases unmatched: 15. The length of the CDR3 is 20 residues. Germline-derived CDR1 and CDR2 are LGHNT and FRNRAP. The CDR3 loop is CASGLVLTGGTGDRTGELFF. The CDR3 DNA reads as TGTGCTAGTGGTTTGGTACTCACTGGTGGGACAGGGGATAGGACCGGGGAGCTGTTTTTT.

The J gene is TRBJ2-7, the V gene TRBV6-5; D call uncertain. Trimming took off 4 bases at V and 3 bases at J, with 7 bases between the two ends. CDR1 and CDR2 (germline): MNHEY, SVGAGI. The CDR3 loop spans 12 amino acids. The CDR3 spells CASSSSIYEQYF. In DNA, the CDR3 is TGTGCCAGCAGTTCCTCCATCTACGAGCAGTACTTC.

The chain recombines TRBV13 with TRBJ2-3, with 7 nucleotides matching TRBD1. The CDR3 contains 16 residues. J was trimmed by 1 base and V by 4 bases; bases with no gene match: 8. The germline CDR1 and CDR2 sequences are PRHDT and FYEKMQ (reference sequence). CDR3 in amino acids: CASSSRDRERTDTQYF. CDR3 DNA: TGTGCCAGCAGCTCACGAGACAGGGAACGCACAGATACGCAGTATTTT. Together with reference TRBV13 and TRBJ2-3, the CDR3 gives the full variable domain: AAGVIQSPRHLIKEKRETATLKCYPIPRHDTVYWYQQGPGQDPQFLISFYEKMQSDKGSIPDRFSAQQFSDYHSELNMSSLELGDSALYFCASSSRDRERTDTQYFGPGTRLTVL.

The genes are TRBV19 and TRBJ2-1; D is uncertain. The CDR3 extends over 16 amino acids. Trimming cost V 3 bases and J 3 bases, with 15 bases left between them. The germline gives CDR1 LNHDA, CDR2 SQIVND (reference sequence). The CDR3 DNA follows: TGTGCCAGTAGTATGCGCCCGGGTAGGTACTACAATGAGCAGTTCTTC. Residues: CASSMRPGRYYNEQFF.

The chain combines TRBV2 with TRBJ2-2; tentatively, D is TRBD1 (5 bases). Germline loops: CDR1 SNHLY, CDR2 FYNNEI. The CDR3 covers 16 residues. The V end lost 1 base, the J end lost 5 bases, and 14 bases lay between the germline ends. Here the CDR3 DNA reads TGTGCCAGCAGTGAAGGTTGGGGCGGTGGGACCGGGGAGCTGTTTTTT. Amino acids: CASSEGWGGGTGELFF. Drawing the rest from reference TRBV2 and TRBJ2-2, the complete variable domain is EPEVTQTPSHQVTQMGQEVILRCVPISNHLYFYWYRQILGQKVEFLVSFYNNEISEKSEIFDDQFSVERPDGSNFTLKIRSTKLEDSAMYFCASSEGWGGGTGELFFGEGSRLTVL.

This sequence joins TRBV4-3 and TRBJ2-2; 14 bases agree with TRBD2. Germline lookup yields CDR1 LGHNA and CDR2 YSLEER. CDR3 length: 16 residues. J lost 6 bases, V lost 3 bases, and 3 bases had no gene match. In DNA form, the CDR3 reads TGCGCCAGCAGCCAGCTGACTAGCGGGGGGGCCGGGGAGCTGTTTTTT. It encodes CASSQLTSGGAGELFF.

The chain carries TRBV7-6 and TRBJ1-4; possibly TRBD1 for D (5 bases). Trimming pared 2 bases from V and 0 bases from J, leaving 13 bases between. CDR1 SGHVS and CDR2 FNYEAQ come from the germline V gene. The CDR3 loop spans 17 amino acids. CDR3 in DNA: TGTGCCAGCAGCTTAACCCCGCAGGGTTCAACTAATGAAAAACTGTTTTTT. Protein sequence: CASSLTPQGSTNEKLFF. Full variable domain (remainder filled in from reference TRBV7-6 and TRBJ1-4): GAGVSQSPRYKVTKRGQDVALRCDPISGHVSLYWYRQALGQGPEFLTYFNYEAQQDKSGLPNDRFSAERPEGSISTLTIQRTEQRDSAMYRCASSLTPQGSTNEKLFFGSGTQLSVL.

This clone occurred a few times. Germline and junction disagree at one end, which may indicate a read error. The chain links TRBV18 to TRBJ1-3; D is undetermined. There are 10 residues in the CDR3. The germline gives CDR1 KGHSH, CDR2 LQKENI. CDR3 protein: CASSGNTIYF. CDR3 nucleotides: TGTGCCAGCTCTGGCAACACCATATATTTT. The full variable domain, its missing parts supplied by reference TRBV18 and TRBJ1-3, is NAGVMQNPRHLVRRRGQEARLRCSPMKGHSHVYWYRQLPEEGLKFMVYLQKENIIDESGMPKERFSAEFPKEGPSILRIQQVVRGDSAAYFCASSGNTIYFGEGSWLTVV.

The DNA of the CDR3 is TGTGCCAGCAGCCCACAGGGACCTTCTACCTATGGCTACACCTTC. Translation gives CASSPQGPSTYGYTF. V and J are TRBV2 and TRBJ1-2; D might be TRBD1 (6 bases). V shed 6 bases and J shed 4 bases, with 18 bases lying between them. Germline V lookup: CDR1 SNHLY, CDR2 FYNNEI. CDR3 length: 15 residues.

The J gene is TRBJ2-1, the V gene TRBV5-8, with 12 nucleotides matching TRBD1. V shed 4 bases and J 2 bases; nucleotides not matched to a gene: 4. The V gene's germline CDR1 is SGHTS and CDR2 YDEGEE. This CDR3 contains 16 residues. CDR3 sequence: CASSPGTGGPYNEQFF. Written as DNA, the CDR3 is TGTGCCAGCAGCCCGGGGACAGGGGGCCCCTACAATGAGCAGTTCTTC.

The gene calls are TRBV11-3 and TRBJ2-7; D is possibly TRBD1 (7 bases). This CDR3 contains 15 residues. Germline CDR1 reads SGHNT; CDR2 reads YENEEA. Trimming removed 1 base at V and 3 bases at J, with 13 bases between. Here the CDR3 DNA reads TGTGCCAGCAGCTTAGGGGGGGACAGCGACTACGAGCAGTACTTC. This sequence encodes CASSLGGDSDYEQYF. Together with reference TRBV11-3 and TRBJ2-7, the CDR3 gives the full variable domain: EAGVVQSPRYKIIEKKQPVAFWCNPISGHNTLYWYLQNLGQGPELLIRYENEEAVDDSQLPKDRFSAERLKGVDSTLKIQPAELGDSAVYLCASSLGGDSDYEQYFGPGTRLTVT.

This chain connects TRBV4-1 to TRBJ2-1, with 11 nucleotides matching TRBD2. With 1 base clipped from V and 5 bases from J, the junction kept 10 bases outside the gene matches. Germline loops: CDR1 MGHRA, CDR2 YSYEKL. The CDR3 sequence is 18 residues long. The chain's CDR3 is CASSQVAGGPQSHNEQFF. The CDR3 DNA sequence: TGCGCCAGCAGCCAAGTAGCGGGGGGGCCTCAGTCCCACAATGAGCAGTTCTTC.

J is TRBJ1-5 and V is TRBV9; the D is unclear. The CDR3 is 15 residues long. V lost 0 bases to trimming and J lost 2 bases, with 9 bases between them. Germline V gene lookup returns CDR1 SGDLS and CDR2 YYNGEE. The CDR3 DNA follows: TGTGCCAGCAGCGTAGAACGAGAGGGCAATCAGCCCCAGCATTTT. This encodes CASSVEREGNQPQHF.

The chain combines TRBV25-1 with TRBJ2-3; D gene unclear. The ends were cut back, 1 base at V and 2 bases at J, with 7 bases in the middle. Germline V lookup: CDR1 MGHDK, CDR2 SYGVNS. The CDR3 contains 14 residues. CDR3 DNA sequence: TGTGCCAGCAGTGAATTTCTCCTCACAGATACGCAGTATTTT. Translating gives CASSEFLLTDTQYF.

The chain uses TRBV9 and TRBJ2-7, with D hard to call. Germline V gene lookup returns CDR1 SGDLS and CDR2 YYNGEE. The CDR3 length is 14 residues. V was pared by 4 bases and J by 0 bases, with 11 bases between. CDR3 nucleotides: TGTGCCAGCAGCCTAAACGATGACTCCTACGAGCAGTACTTC. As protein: CASSLNDDSYEQYF.